One and the same sample provided the 28 T cell receptor beta chains below, sequenced in a study of neoadjuvant anti-PD-1 for oral cavity cancer. Method: immunoSEQ multiplex PCR; TCRdb's copy keeps in-frame clones and lacks some. Among some 15,000 clones listed, about two thirds were seen once. The specimen was PBMCs, collected before nivolumab (anti-PD-1) treatment. The receptors were sampled from a person aged 35 to 85 with oral cavity squamous cell carcinoma.

This chain connects TRBV6-1 to TRBJ2-5; no clear D gene. The CDR3 runs 10 residues. Germline V gene lookup returns CDR1 MNHNS and CDR2 SASEGT. With 8 bases removed from V and 5 bases from J, the gap between germline ends came to 6 bases. The CDR3 region is CASRRETQYF. The CDR3 bases are TGTGCCAGCCGGCGGGAGACCCAGTACTTC.

V and J are TRBV6-1 and TRBJ1-2; D not certain. Per germline, CDR1 MNHNS and CDR2 SASEGT. Trimming cost V 2 bases and J 4 bases, with 11 bases left between them. The CDR3 is made up of 14 amino acids. CDR3: CASSEIAGGYGYTF. As DNA, the CDR3 is TGTGCCAGCAGTGAAATCGCGGGTGGCTATGGCTACACCTTC.

The chain employs TRBV7-8 and TRBJ1-5, with D maybe TRBD1 (6 bases). Trimming cost V 3 bases and J 9 bases, with 15 bases left between them. The length of the CDR3 is 14 residues. Germline CDR1 SGHVS, CDR2 FQNEAQ. The CDR3 bases are TGTGCCAGCAGCTTGACAGGACGCCGGGGGCCCCAGCATTTT. Translation gives CASSLTGRRGPQHF.

Concerning this clone itself: Its ends do not fully match the called genes, so a read error is possible. The chain joins TRBV7-7 to TRBJ2-2; 9 bases align to TRBD1. Germline lookup yields CDR1 SSHAT and CDR2 FNYEAQ (reference sequence). The CDR3 runs to 15 residues. In DNA, the CDR3 is TGTGCTAGCAGCCTTGGGACAGGGAATCCCGGGGAGCTGTTTTTT. It translates to CASSLGTGNPGELFF.

This chain's CDR3 is CASSLYLSPADTEAFF. The CDR3 region has the DNA TGTGCCAGCAGTTTATATCTATCCCCGGCCGACACTGAAGCTTTCTTT. The V gene is TRBV28, the J gene TRBJ1-1; no firm D call. Trimming cost V 1 base and J 3 bases, with 15 bases left between them. CDR3 length: 16 amino acids. Germline CDR1 is MDHEN and CDR2 is SYDVKM. Full variable domain (rest looked up from reference TRBV28 and TRBJ1-1): DVKVTQSSRYLVKRTGEKVFLECVQDMDHENMFWYRQDPGLGLRLIYFSYDVKMKEKGDIPEGYSVSREKKERFSLILESASTNQTSMYLCASSLYLSPADTEAFFGQGTRLTVV.

This chain uses TRBV11-2 with TRBJ2-3; unclear D gene. Germline V lookup: CDR1 SGHAT, CDR2 FQNNGV. The CDR3 runs to 11 residues. The V end was cut by 2 bases, the J end by 5 bases, with 2 bases between. The CDR3: CASSLRDTQYF. The CDR3 nucleotides read TGTGCCAGCAGCTTACGAGATACGCAGTATTTT.

The chain joins TRBV19 to TRBJ2-1; 8 bases fit TRBD2. Germline V gene sequence: CDR1 LNHDA, CDR2 SQIVND (reference sequence). CDR3 length: 15 residues. V shed 3 bases, J shed 0 bases, and the junction held 1 base outside the gene matches. CDR3 sequence: CASSMSGGSYNEQFF. The CDR3 DNA is TGTGCCAGTAGTATGAGCGGGGGCTCCTACAATGAGCAGTTCTTC.

V and J are TRBV7-6 and TRBJ2-1, with D possibly being TRBD1 or TRBD2 (7 bases each). Trimming pared 5 bases from V and 6 bases from J, leaving 17 bases between. The germline V gene has CDR1 SGHVS and CDR2 FNYEAQ. The CDR3 extends over 15 amino acids. CDR3 bases: TGTGCCAGCAGCCTTATCAGGGGGGGCCCCAATGAGCAGTTCTTC. Residues: CASSLIRGGPNEQFF.

V is TRBV6-6 and J is TRBJ2-7; D gene ambiguous. The CDR3 sequence is 13 residues long. Germline CDR1 reads MNHNY; CDR2 reads SVGAGI (reference sequence). V dropped 6 bases and J dropped 4 bases, with 13 bases sitting between them. In DNA, the CDR3 is TGTGCCAGCAGCCAGAGCGAGTTTTACGAGCAGTACTTC. As protein: CASSQSEFYEQYF.

The chain joins TRBV6-1 to TRBJ2-6, with TRBD1 as a possible D gene (6 bases). The V end lost 6 bases, the J end lost 0 bases, and 9 bases lay between the germline ends. The CDR3 contains 15 residues. The germline V gene has CDR1 MNHNS and CDR2 SASEGT. The CDR3 loop reads CASRPGDSGANVLTF. The CDR3 nucleotides are TGTGCCAGCAGGCCAGGGGACTCTGGGGCCAACGTCCTGACTTTC.

The rearrangement uses TRBV5-4 and TRBJ2-2; TRBD1 agrees at 8 bases. The junction had 7 bases not matched to a gene; V was cut back by 5 bases and J by 4 bases. The V gene's germline CDR1 is SGHNT and CDR2 YYREEE (reference sequence). The CDR3 contains 15 residues. CDR3 loop: CASSTQGATTGELFF. Here the CDR3 DNA reads TGTGCCAGCAGTACCCAGGGGGCGACCACCGGGGAGCTGTTTTTT.

A few counts support this clone. The V and J genes are TRBV7-2 and TRBJ1-1, with D unclear. The CDR3 runs 13 residues. The germline CDR1 and CDR2 sequences are SGHTA and FQGNSA. Trimming removed 5 bases from V and 4 bases from J, with 11 bases in between. The CDR3 reads CASSLQRTTEAFF. CDR3 in DNA: TGTGCCAGCAGCCTCCAGCGGACCACTGAAGCTTTCTTT.

The genes are TRBV19 and TRBJ2-2, with D perhaps matching TRBD1 (5 bases). V lost 2 bases and J 5 bases, leaving 12 bases between the germline ends. The V gene's germline CDR1 is LNHDA and CDR2 SQIVND (reference sequence). The CDR3 loop spans 15 amino acids. Here the CDR3 reads CASSISAGNTGELFF. The CDR3, as DNA: TGTGCCAGTAGTATATCTGCAGGGAATACCGGGGAGCTGTTTTTT.

The chain has TRBV27 and TRBJ1-2, with D unclear. The CDR3 contains 13 residues. Trimming pared 3 bases from V and 14 bases from J, leaving 19 bases between. Germline V gives CDR1 MNHEY, CDR2 SMNVEV (reference sequence). In DNA form, the CDR3 reads TGTGCCAGCAGTTTCGGCAGCCTAATGGGTTGGACCTTC. This sequence encodes CASSFGSLMGWTF.

The V call is TRBV25-1, the J call TRBJ1-1; TRBD1 might be the D (5 bases). The germline V gene has CDR1 MGHDK and CDR2 SYGVNS. With 1 base removed from V and 7 bases from J, the gap between germline ends came to 16 bases. The CDR3 has 15 residues. The CDR3 DNA follows: TGTGCCAGCAGTGAATGGGGCGGAGGAAGTGGTGAAGCTTTCTTT. It codes for CASSEWGGGSGEAFF.

The V and J genes are TRBV5-4 and TRBJ2-5; D possibly corresponds to TRBD1 (6 bases). This CDR3 has 15 residues. V was cut by 3 bases and J by 0 bases, with 12 bases left in between. Germline CDR1 is SGHNT and CDR2 is YYREEE (reference sequence). CDR3 sequence reads: CASSSGQPYQETQYF. The DNA for the CDR3 is TGTGCCAGCAGCTCCGGACAGCCGTACCAAGAGACCCAGTACTTC.

This sequence joins TRBV6-1 and TRBJ2-3; the D is unclear. The CDR3 is made up of 14 amino acids. V gave up 3 bases and J gave up 0 bases, with 7 bases separating them. Germline V gene lookup returns CDR1 MNHNS and CDR2 SASEGT. The CDR3 protein is CASSDRASTDTQYF. CDR3 DNA sequence: TGTGCCAGCAGTGACCGTGCTAGCACAGATACGCAGTATTTT.

A few counts support this clone. This chain joins TRBV7-9 and TRBJ2-5, with a possible D match to TRBD1 (6 bases). With 6 bases removed from V and 2 bases from J, the gap between germline ends came to 13 bases. The V gene's germline CDR1 is SEHNR and CDR2 FQNEAQ (reference sequence). The length of the CDR3 is 14 residues. The CDR3 nucleotides read TGTGCCAGCAGACAAACAGGGTTTCAAGAGACCCAGTACTTC. Its protein product is CASRQTGFQETQYF.

Only a few counts were recorded for this clone. This sequence joins TRBV5-4 and TRBJ1-1, with D hard to call. The germline V gene has CDR1 SGHNT and CDR2 YYREEE (reference sequence). V shed 6 bases and J shed 3 bases, with 12 bases lying between them. The CDR3 length is 13 residues. The CDR3 sequence is CASTVVGDTEAFF. The CDR3 DNA sequence: TGTGCCAGCACTGTGGTCGGTGACACTGAAGCTTTCTTT.

The rearrangement joins TRBV18 to TRBJ2-5; D gene unclear. V lost 2 bases and J lost 0, with 1 base in between. The CDR3 spans 12 residues. Germline assignment: CDR1 KGHSH and CDR2 LQKENI. This chain's CDR3 is CASSPNQETQYF. The CDR3 nucleotides are TGTGCCAGCTCACCAAACCAAGAGACCCAGTACTTC.

The genes are TRBV11-2 and TRBJ1-1, with 9 bases aligning to TRBD1. Looked up from germline, CDR1 is SGHAT and CDR2 is FQNNGV. The V and J ends lost 4 bases and 3 bases, in that order; junction bases with no gene match: 9. This CDR3 is 16 amino acids long. The CDR3 is CASSYGAGTGYTEAFF. The DNA for the CDR3 is TGTGCCAGCAGCTACGGTGCTGGGACAGGGTACACTGAAGCTTTCTTT.

The chain is built from TRBV28 and TRBJ1-5; no reliable D call. The CDR3 has 16 residues. The germline CDR1 and CDR2 sequences are MDHEN and SYDVKM. V shed 1 base and J shed 7 bases, with 17 bases lying between them. CDR3 residues: CASSLFTVKAEQPQHF. DNA for the CDR3: TGTGCCAGCAGTTTATTTACAGTAAAAGCCGAGCAGCCCCAGCATTTT.

The J gene is TRBJ2-7, the V gene TRBV11-1, with D uncertain. Looked up from germline, CDR1 is SGHAT and CDR2 is FQDESV (reference sequence). The CDR3 length is 13 residues. Trimming removed 3 bases at V and 6 bases at J, with 12 bases between. CDR3 in DNA: TGTGCCAGCAGCTTTGCCGAGTCAGGCGAGCAGTACTTC. Translation: CASSFAESGEQYF.

This chain connects TRBV7-9 to TRBJ1-2; the match to TRBD1 covers 10 bases. Losses at the gene ends were 4 bases for V and 6 bases for J; bases not matched to a gene: 14. CDR1 SEHNR and CDR2 FQNEAQ come from the germline V gene (reference sequence). CDR3 length: 17 amino acids. The CDR3 DNA follows: TGTGCCAGCAGCTCCTTCAGCCGGGACAGGGGAGGGAATGGCTACACCTTC. This codes for CASSSFSRDRGGNGYTF.

The V gene is TRBV30, the J gene TRBJ1-6; 11 bases are shared with TRBD1. With V trimmed by 2 bases and J by 6 bases, 6 bases remained unmatched. Germline V CDR1 and CDR2: GTSNPN, SVGIG (reference sequence). The CDR3 totals 16 residues. The CDR3 coding sequence is TGTGCCTGGAGTCGGACAGGGGGCGCGATTAATTCACCCCTCCACTTT. Amino acid sequence: CAWSRTGGAINSPLHF.

The chain couples TRBV29-1 to TRBJ1-2; no reliable D call. V was shortened by 3 bases and J by 4 bases, with 9 bases between the two germline ends. CDR3 length: 12 amino acids. Germline CDR1 is SQVTM and CDR2 is ANQGSEA. Here the CDR3 reads CSVDKNLYGYTF. CDR3 bases: TGCAGCGTTGACAAGAACCTCTATGGCTACACCTTC.

The J gene is TRBJ2-2, the V gene TRBV4-1, with TRBD2 as a possible D gene (6 bases). Germline CDR1 reads MGHRA; CDR2 reads YSYEKL. This CDR3 spans 17 amino acids. Trimming shortened V by 0 bases and J by 3 bases, and 14 bases separated the two germline ends. The CDR3 DNA reads as TGCGCCAGCAGCCAAGATCCTGGGGGGACCCACACCGGGGAGCTGTTTTTT. Its protein product is CASSQDPGGTHTGELFF.

The chain has TRBV4-1 and TRBJ1-4, with D uncertain. Germline V gene data show CDR1 as MGHRA and CDR2 as YSYEKL. The V and J ends lost 1 base and 4 bases respectively, with 10 bases between them. This CDR3 is 15 amino acids long. CDR3 coding DNA: TGCGCCAGCAGCCAAGCCCACAGTATTAATGAAAAACTGTTTTTT. This translates into CASSQAHSINEKLFF.